Presented here are 5 T cell receptor beta chains from one specimen sequenced in a study of PD-L1 blockade in urothelial cancer. Generated by immunoSEQ multiplex PCR, the TCRdb table keeps only in-frame clones and is missing some. The sample has tens of thousands of clones, roughly 80% seen once. The sequences come from PBMCs, collected around atezolizumab (anti-PD-L1) treatment. The receptors originated from a man aged 50 or older with urothelial cancer.

The chain has TRBV29-1 and TRBJ1-5, with TRBD1 matching over 8 bases. The junction had 10 bases not matched to a gene; V was cut back by 4 bases and J by 5 bases. Germline V gene data show CDR1 as SQVTM and CDR2 as ANQGSEA. The CDR3 has 15 amino acids. This CDR3 is CSVGYAAGGDQPQHF. The CDR3 DNA is TGCAGCGTTGGTTATGCGGCAGGGGGCGATCAGCCCCAGCATTTT.

The chain employs TRBV28 and TRBJ1-2, with TRBD1 matching over 11 bases. The trim removed 6 bases at V and 6 bases at J, leaving 6 bases unmatched. Germline V lookup: CDR1 MDHEN, CDR2 SYDVKM. The CDR3 is made up of 14 amino acids. CDR3 nucleotides: TGTGCCAGCAGGGAGGGACAGGGGGGAAATGGCTACACCTTC. Translated, it gives CASREGQGGNGYTF.

The chain has TRBV27 and TRBJ1-1; 8 positions match TRBD1. V dropped 3 bases and J dropped 1; count of bases not matched to a gene: 4. This CDR3 is 15 amino acids long. Germline V lookup: CDR1 MNHEY, CDR2 SMNVEV (reference sequence). The CDR3 DNA is TGTGCCAGCAGTTTTCTCGGACAGGGGAACACTGAAGCTTTCTTT. It is translated as CASSFLGQGNTEAFF.

The chain is built from TRBV5-4 and TRBJ2-2; 9 bases fit TRBD1. V trimming: 5 bases; J trimming: 6 bases; junction bases outside the gene matches: 8. The CDR3 is 15 residues long. The germline CDR1 and CDR2 sequences are SGHNT and YYREEE (reference sequence). The CDR3 sequence is CASSRDRANAGELFF. The CDR3 nucleotides are TGTGCCAGCAGTAGGGACAGGGCTAACGCCGGGGAGCTGTTTTTT.

This chain links TRBV29-1 with TRBJ2-3; 7 nucleotides align to TRBD1. Per germline, CDR1 SQVTM and CDR2 ANQGSEA. The V and J ends lost 6 bases and 4 bases, in that order; junction bases with no gene match: 4. There are 12 residues in the CDR3. DNA for the CDR3: TGCAGCGTAGCTACAGGGGCAGATACGCAGTATTTT. Translating it yields CSVATGADTQYF.